What follows describes a single T cell receptor beta chain. Its antigen is unknown. PCR was performed a second time for about 7 to 12 cycles using a sample-barcoded 5' primer and a J-beta primer mix. TCRdb passed the 5' RACE reads through MiXCR, listing each CDR3 protein once. Counted here are over a million distinct CDR3 sequences, 40% to 45% occurring once; the ten biggest clones make up roughly 3.7%. The data stem from a study of blood T cells in healthy people across ages. Findings and caveats of the study: It was held that diversity estimates obtained from one million T cells represented underestimates. The study found more naive CD4+ cells and higher diversity in long-lived than aged donors. Roughly linearly, TCR beta diversity per million T cells fell as age increased.

The CDR3 contains 14 residues. CDR1 and CDR2 (germline): MNHNS, SASEGT. V lost 8 bases to trimming and J lost 8 bases, with 19 bases between them. This receptor was taken from a woman between 18 and 30 years old in good health. This rearrangement joins TRBV6-1 to TRBJ2-1; D gene ambiguous. Material for sequencing was blood. CDR3 sequence (DNA): TGTGCCAGCCTAAGCCGACCCCCTGTCTATGAGCAGTTCTTC. It codes for CASLSRPPVYEQFF.